This TCR beta chain stems from a study of cytomegalovirus exposure and HLA in healthy donors. Broader study findings: Reports credit the classifier with highly specific, highly sensitive diagnosis of cytomegalovirus status.

Method: immunoSEQ multiplex PCR; TCRdb's copy keeps in-frame clones and lacks some. The sample holds approximately 170,000 clones; approximately 81% are singletons and the top ten take 9.5% to 13%. This clone was seen only once. Its antigen is not known. Input material: PBMCs. This TCR was recovered from a man in his thirties or forties in good health and CMV-seropositive.

Here the CDR3 DNA reads TGCGCCAGCAGCGGAGGGACAGGGTTTCACTCCTACGAGCAGTACTTC. Translated, it gives CASSGGTGFHSYEQYF. The chain recombines TRBV5-1 with TRBJ2-7, with 9 positions matching TRBD1. Unmatched junction bases numbered 8, after V lost 4 bases and J lost 0 bases. The CDR3 is 16 residues long. Germline CDR1 and CDR2: SGHRS and YFSETQ.